This T cell receptor beta chain was observed in a study of blood T cell repertoires in COVID-19. The study counted Cohort 3 donors as recovered given two negative PCRs, clearance, or symptom resolution. Using immunoSEQ multiplex PCR, the repertoire was profiled, and TCRdb retains in-frame clones only, with some absent. The data hold about 160,000 clones, with 75% to 85% observed a single time. CDR1 and CDR2 from the germline V gene are KGHSH and LQKENI. V lost 2 bases and J lost 7, with 26 bases in between. The CDR3 covers 18 residues. This TCR came from a woman aged 55-70 years who had recovered from COVID-19. This chain joins TRBV18 and TRBJ1-2; D perhaps matches TRBD1 (5 bases). The sequenced sample consisted of PBMCs or T cells enriched from blood (not recorded which). The CDR3 loop reads CASSPRRDSDNHSGGYTF. CDR3 in DNA: TGTGCCAGCTCACCAAGACGTGACTCGGACAACCACTCCGGTGGCTACACCTTC.